These 6 T cell receptor beta chains came from one sample sequenced in a study of T cells after yellow fever vaccination. TCRdb recomputed calls from the 5' RACE reads with MiXCR, one row per CDR3 protein. Of 550,000 or so distinct CDR3 sequences listed, roughly 21% are singletons. The source was PBMCs, collected 15 days after the yellow fever booster vaccination. The receptors stem from a man aged 25-45 years who received the YFV17D yellow fever vaccine.

This clonotype was seen more than once but under ten times. The chain carries TRBV4-3 and TRBJ2-1, with D possibly matching TRBD2 (6 bases). The V gene's germline CDR1 is LGHNA and CDR2 YSLEER. This CDR3 spans 14 amino acids. Trimming took 4 bases from V and 8 from J, leaving 15 bases between them. The CDR3 coding sequence is TGCGCCAGCAGCCTACTACAATCGGGGGATGAGCAGTTCTTC. This codes for CASSLLQSGDEQFF.

The chain employs TRBV12-3 or TRBV12-4 and TRBJ1-1; D might be TRBD1 (6 bases). The CDR3 loop spans 14 amino acids. V lost 0 bases and J lost 4, with 9 bases in between. The CDR3 DNA reads as TGTGCCAGCAGTTTAGCACAGGGCGGCACTGAAGCTTTCTTT. Its protein product is CASSLAQGGTEAFF.

This clonotype was detected ten times or more. One junction end disagrees with the germline gene, perhaps due to a read error. This chain connects TRBV5-1 to TRBJ2-7; 12 bases are a match to TRBD1. The germline V gene encodes CDR1 SGHRS and CDR2 YFSETQ. The CDR3 loop spans 14 amino acids. The CDR3 DNA reads TGTGCCAGCTCCCCAGGGACAGGGGGCGGTGAGCAGTACTTC. Protein: CASSPGTGGGEQYF.

There are a few counts of this clonotype. The chain combines TRBV6-5 with TRBJ2-1, with D hard to call. The CDR3 length is 13 residues. Germline-derived CDR1 and CDR2 are MNHEY and SVGAGI. Between the trimmed V and J ends, which lost 0 bases and 9 bases, there was a span of 9 bases. The CDR3 region has the DNA TGTGCCAGCAGTTACTCGGAGTTGGGTGAGCAGTTCTTC. Its protein product is CASSYSELGEQFF.

The table lists this clonotype with a few counts. The genes are TRBV14 and TRBJ1-4; TRBD1 might be the D (5 bases). Germline lookup yields CDR1 SGHDN and CDR2 FVKESK. This CDR3 contains 14 residues. V dropped 4 bases and J dropped 8 bases, with 14 bases sitting between them. The CDR3 region has the DNA TGTGCCAGCAGCCCCAGGGTTCTGAGCGAAAAACTGTTTTTT. It specifies CASSPRVLSEKLFF.

This chain joins TRBV12-3 or TRBV12-4 and TRBJ2-7; TRBD1 aligns across 7 bases. V trimming: 6 bases; J trimming: 4 bases; junction bases outside the gene matches: 18. The CDR3 is made up of 17 amino acids. This chain's CDR3 is CASSLTTGADGEYEQYF. The CDR3 DNA follows: TGTGCCAGCAGCCTAACCACAGGGGCGGACGGGGAATACGAGCAGTACTTC.